Reported below is one T cell receptor beta chain. What it binds is not known. The data were taken from a study of cytomegalovirus exposure and HLA in healthy donors. General study findings and limits: Data from an earlier analysis indicated that most TCR beta V segments were productive either about 90% or about 30% of the time.

The PCR ran on 60 Vbeta and 13 Jbeta primers. Measured with immunoSEQ multiplex PCR; TCRdb has only the in-frame clones, and not every one. The sample records about 130,000 clones, 80% to 90% being singletons. Germline CDR1 reads GTSNPN; CDR2 reads SVGIG (reference sequence). The CDR3 consists of 13 residues. Sequences were obtained from PBMCs. This chain connects TRBV30 to TRBJ1-2, with 7 bases aligning to TRBD1. The sequence was collected from a male donor in good health and CMV-seropositive. The CDR3: CATSTGLNYGYTF. The CDR3 DNA is TGTGCTACCTCGACAGGGCTTAACTATGGCTACACCTTC. The full variable domain, in which reference TRBV30 and TRBJ1-2 provide the parts outside the CDR3, is SQTIHQWPATLVQPVGSPLSLECTVEGTSNPNLYWYRQAAGRGLQLLFYSVGIGQISSEVPQNLSASRPQDRQFILSSKKLLLSDSGFYLCATSTGLNYGYTFGSGTRLTVV.